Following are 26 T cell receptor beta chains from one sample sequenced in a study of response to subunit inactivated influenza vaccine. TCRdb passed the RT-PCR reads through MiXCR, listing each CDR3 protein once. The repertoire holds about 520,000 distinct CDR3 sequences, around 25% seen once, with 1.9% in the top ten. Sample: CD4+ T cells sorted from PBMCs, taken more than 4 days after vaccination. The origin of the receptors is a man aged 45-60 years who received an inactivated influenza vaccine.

The CDR3 DNA follows: TGTGCCAGCAGTTCCCCGGGACTAGCGCGTCCCGGGGAGCTGTTTTTT. It codes for CASSSPGLARPGELFF. This chain connects TRBV11-1 to TRBJ2-2; 10 nucleotides agree with TRBD2. The CDR3 covers 16 residues. V dropped 6 bases and J dropped 6; count of bases not matched to a gene: 10. Germline lookup yields CDR1 SGHAT and CDR2 FQDESV (reference sequence).

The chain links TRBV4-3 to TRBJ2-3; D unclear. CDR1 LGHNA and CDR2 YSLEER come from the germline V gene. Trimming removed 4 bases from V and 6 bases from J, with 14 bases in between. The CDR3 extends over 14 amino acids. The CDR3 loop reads CASSRTMHGDTQYF. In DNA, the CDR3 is TGCGCCAGCAGCCGAACCATGCATGGGGATACGCAGTATTTT.

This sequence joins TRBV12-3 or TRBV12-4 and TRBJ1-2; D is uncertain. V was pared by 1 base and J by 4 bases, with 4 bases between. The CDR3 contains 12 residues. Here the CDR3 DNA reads TGTGCCAGCAGTTTAGGGTTCTATGGCTACACCTTC. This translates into CASSLGFYGYTF.

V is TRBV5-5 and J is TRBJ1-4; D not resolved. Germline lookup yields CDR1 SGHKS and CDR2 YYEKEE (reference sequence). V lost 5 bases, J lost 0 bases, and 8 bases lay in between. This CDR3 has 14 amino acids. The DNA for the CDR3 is TGTGCCAGCAGGGTCTCAGCAACTAATGAAAAACTGTTTTTT. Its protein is CASRVSATNEKLFF. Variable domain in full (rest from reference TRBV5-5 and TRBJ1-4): DAGVTQSPTHLIKTRGQQVTLRCSPISGHKSVSWYQQVLGQGPQFIFQYYEKEERGRGNFPDRFSARQFPNYSSELNVNALLLGDSALYLCASRVSATNEKLFFGSGTQLSVL.

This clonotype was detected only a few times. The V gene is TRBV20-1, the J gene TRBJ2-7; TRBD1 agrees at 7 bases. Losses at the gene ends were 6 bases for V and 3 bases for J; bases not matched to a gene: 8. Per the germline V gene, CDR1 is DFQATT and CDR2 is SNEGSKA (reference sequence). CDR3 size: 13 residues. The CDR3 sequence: CSAAGTDLYEQYF. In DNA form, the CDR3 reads TGCAGTGCCGCCGGGACAGACCTCTACGAGCAGTACTTC.

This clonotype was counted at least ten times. The CDR3 protein is CSASGGRGYNEQFF. CDR3 nucleotide sequence: TGCAGTGCTAGTGGCGGGAGGGGATACAATGAGCAGTTCTTC. The chain links TRBV20-1 to TRBJ2-1, with TRBD2 identical over 9 bases. The CDR3 covers 14 residues. J lost 4 bases, V lost 3 bases, and 4 bases had no gene match. Per germline, CDR1 DFQATT and CDR2 SNEGSKA (reference sequence).

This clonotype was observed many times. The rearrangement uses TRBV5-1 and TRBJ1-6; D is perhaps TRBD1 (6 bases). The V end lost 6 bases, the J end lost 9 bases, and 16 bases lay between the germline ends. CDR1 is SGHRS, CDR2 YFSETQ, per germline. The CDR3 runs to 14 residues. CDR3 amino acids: CASTPGTRRSPLHF. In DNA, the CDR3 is TGCGCCAGCACCCCCGGGACACGGCGTTCACCCCTCCACTTT.

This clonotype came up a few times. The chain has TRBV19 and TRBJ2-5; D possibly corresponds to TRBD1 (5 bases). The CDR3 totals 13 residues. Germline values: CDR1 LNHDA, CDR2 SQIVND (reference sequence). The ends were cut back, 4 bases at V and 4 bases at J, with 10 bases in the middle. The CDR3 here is CASSSQGRETQYF. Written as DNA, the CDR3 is TGTGCCAGTAGTAGCCAGGGCAGAGAGACCCAGTACTTC.

In nucleotides, the CDR3 is TGTGCCATCAGTGACAGGAGCTCTGGAAACACCATATATTTT. It translates to CAISDRSSGNTIYF. V gene TRBV10-3 combines with J gene TRBJ1-3; D ambiguous. CDR1 is ENHRY and CDR2 is SYGVKD in the germline V gene. The CDR3 sequence is 14 residues long. Trimming left V 3 bases short and J 0 bases short, with 6 bases between.

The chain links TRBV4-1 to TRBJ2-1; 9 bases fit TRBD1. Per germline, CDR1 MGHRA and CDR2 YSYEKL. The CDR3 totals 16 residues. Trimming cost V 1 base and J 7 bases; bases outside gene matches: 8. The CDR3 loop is CASSQGGGTGWNEQFF. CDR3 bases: TGCGCCAGCAGCCAAGGAGGGGGGACAGGGTGGAATGAGCAGTTCTTC.

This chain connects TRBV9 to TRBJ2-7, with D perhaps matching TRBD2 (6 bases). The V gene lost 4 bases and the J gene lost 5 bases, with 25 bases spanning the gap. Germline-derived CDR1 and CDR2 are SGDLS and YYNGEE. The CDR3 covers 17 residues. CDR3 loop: CASSSEAGGTPLHEQYF. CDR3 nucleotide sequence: TGTGCCAGCAGCTCAGAAGCCGGGGGAACACCTCTCCACGAGCAGTACTTC.

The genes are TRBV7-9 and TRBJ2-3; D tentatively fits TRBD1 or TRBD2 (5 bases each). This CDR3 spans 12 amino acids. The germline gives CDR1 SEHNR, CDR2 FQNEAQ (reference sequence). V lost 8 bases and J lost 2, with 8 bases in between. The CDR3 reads CASGGITDTQYF. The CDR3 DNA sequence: TGTGCCAGCGGGGGAATCACAGATACGCAGTATTTT.

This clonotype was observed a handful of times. The DNA of the CDR3 is TGTGCCAGCAGTTACTTACGACGGACAGGGCTAGCCGAGCAGTACTTC. Its translation is CASSYLRRTGLAEQYF. The chain uses TRBV12-3 or TRBV12-4 and TRBJ2-7, with TRBD1 matching over 8 bases. The junction had 14 bases not matched to a gene; V was cut back by 4 bases and J by 6 bases. The length of the CDR3 is 16 residues.

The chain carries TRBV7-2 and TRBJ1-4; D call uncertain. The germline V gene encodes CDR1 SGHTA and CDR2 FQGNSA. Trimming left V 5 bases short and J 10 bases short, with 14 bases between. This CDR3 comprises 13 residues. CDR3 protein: CASSTRLGGKLFF. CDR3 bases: TGTGCCAGCAGCACACGACTAGGAGGAAAACTGTTTTTT.

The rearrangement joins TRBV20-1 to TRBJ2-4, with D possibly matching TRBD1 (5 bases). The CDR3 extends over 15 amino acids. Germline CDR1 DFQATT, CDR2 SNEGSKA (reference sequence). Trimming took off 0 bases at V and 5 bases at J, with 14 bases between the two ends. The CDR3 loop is CSARDGQGPQNIQYF. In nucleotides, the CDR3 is TGCAGTGCTAGAGATGGGCAGGGTCCCCAAAACATTCAGTACTTC.

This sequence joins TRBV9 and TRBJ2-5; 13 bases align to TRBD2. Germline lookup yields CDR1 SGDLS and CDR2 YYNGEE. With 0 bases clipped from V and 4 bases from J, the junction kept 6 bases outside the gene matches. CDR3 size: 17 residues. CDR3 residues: CASSVAGLAGYGETQYF. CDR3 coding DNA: TGTGCCAGCAGCGTAGCGGGACTAGCGGGATACGGAGAGACCCAGTACTTC. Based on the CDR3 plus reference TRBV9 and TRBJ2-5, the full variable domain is DSGVTQTPKHLITATGQRVTLRCSPRSGDLSVYWYQQSLDQGLQFLIQYYNGEERAKGNILERFSAQQFPDLHSELNLSSLELGDSALYFCASSVAGLAGYGETQYFGPGTRLLVL.

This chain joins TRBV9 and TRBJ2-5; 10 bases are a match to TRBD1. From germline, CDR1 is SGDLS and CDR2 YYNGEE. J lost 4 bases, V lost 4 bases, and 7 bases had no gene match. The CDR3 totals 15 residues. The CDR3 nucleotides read TGTGCCAGCAGCTTAGACAGGGGGCTAGGAGAGACCCAGTACTTC. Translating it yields CASSLDRGLGETQYF.

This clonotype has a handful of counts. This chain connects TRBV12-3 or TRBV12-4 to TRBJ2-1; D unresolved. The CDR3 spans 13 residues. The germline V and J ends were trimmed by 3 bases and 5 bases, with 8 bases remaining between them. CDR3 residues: CASSFWSNNEQFF. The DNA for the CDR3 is TGTGCCAGCAGTTTTTGGAGCAACAATGAGCAGTTCTTC.

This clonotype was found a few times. The CDR3, as DNA: TGTGCCAGCAGGTTTGGACTAGACTCTAACAATGAGCAGTTCTTC. As protein: CASRFGLDSNNEQFF. V is TRBV12-3 or TRBV12-4 and J is TRBJ2-1, with 7 positions matching TRBD2. The V and J ends lost 6 bases and 5 bases, in that order; junction bases with no gene match: 10. The length of the CDR3 is 15 residues.

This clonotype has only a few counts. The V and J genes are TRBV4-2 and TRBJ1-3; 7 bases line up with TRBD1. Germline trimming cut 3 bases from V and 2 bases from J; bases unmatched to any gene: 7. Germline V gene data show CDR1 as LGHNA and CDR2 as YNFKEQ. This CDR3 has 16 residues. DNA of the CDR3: TGTGCCAGCAGCCAGTCGACAGGGAGGGCTGGAAACACCATATATTTT. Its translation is CASSQSTGRAGNTIYF.

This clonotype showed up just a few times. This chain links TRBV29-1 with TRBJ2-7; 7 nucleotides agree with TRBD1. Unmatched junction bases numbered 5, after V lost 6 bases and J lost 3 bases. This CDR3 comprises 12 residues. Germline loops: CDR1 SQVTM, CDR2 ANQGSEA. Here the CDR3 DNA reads TGCAGCGTCTTTGGGACAGACTACGAGCAGTACTTC. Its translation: CSVFGTDYEQYF.

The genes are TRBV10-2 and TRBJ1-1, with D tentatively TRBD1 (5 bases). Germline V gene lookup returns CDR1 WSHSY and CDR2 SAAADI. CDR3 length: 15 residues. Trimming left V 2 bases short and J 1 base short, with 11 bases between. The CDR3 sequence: CASSERRQQNTEAFF. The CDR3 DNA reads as TGCGCCAGCAGTGAGAGGAGACAGCAGAACACTGAAGCTTTCTTT.

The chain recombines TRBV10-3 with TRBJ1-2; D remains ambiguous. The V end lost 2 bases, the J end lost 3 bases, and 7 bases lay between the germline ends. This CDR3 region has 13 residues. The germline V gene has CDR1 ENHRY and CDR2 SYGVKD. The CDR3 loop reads CAISESGDYGYTF. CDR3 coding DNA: TGTGCCATCAGTGAGAGCGGTGACTATGGCTACACCTTC.

CDR3 DNA sequence: TGCAGCGTCGGGGAGGGGCGCCGTACAGATACGCAGTATTTT. This encodes CSVGEGRRTDTQYF. This chain links TRBV29-1 with TRBJ2-3, with TRBD2 matching 7 bases. Germline CDR1 is SQVTM and CDR2 is ANQGSEA. V shed 6 bases and J 3 bases; nucleotides not matched to a gene: 9. The CDR3 spans 14 residues.

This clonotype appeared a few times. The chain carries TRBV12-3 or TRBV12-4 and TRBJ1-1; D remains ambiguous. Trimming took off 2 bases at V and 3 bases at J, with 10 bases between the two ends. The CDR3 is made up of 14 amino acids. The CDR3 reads CASSLSYSHTEAFF. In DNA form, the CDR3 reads TGTGCCAGCAGTTTAAGTTATAGCCACACTGAAGCTTTCTTT.

The CDR3 DNA is TGTGCCAGCAGCTACCCCACAGGGTACCCCTACAATGAGCAGTTCTTC. Amino acids: CASSYPTGYPYNEQFF. The rearrangement joins TRBV12-3 or TRBV12-4 to TRBJ2-1; D possibly corresponds to TRBD1 (6 bases). This CDR3 contains 16 residues. With 6 bases removed from V and 2 bases from J, the gap between germline ends came to 17 bases.